This T cell receptor beta chain emerged from a study of cytomegalovirus exposure and HLA in healthy donors. Findings of the study overall: Apparent HLA restriction characterized most CMV-associated TCR beta chains in a later analysis. The authors enumerated 180 or so TCR beta chains as linked to cytomegalovirus.

With 60 Vbeta and 13 Jbeta primers, the PCR was carried out. Per the original data handling: There were 70 million to 95 million unique TCR beta chains by a later count, and some 11 million of them were shared. Measured with immunoSEQ multiplex PCR; TCRdb has only the in-frame clones, and not every one. V, J and clone size were drawn from that table, and D and trimming were deduced from the DNA. The data hold around 200,000 clones, with almost 70% observed a single time. The count of this clone is one. Its antigen is unknown. Input material: PBMCs. The TCR was taken from a middle-aged man in good health and CMV-seropositive.

The CDR3 is CASVQGYEQYF. CDR3 coding DNA: TGTGCCAGCGTACAGGGCTACGAGCAGTACTTC. The chain is built from TRBV27 and TRBJ2-7; D is possibly TRBD1 (6 bases). The ends were cut back, 8 bases at V and 3 bases at J, with 8 bases in the middle. The V gene's germline CDR1 is MNHEY and CDR2 SMNVEV (reference sequence). This CDR3 comprises 11 residues.